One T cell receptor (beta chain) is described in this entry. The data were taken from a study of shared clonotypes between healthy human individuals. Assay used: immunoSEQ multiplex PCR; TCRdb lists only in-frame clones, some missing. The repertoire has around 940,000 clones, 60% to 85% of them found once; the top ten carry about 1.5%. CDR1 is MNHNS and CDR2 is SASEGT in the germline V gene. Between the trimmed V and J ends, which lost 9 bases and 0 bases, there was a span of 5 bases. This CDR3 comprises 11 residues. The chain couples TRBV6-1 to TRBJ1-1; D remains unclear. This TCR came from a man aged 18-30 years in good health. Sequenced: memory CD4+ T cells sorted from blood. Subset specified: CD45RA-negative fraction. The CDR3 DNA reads TGTGCCAGTAAGATGAACACTGAAGCTTTCTTT. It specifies CASKMNTEAFF.